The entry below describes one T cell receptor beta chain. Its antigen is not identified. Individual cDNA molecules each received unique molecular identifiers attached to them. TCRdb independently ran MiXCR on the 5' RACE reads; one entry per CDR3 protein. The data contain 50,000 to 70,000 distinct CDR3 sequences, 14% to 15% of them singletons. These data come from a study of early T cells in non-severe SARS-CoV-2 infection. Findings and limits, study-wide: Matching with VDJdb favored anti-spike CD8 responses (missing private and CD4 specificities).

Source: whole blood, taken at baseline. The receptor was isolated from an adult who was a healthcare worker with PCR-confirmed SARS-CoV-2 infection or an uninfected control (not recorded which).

CDR3 sequence: CASRSSGRAYNEQFF. DNA of the CDR3: TGTGCCAGCAGATCGAGCGGGAGGGCGTACAATGAGCAGTTCTTC. This chain connects TRBV6-5 to TRBJ2-1; 10 nucleotides agree with TRBD2. The V and J ends lost 6 bases and 4 bases, in that order; junction bases with no gene match: 6. CDR1 MNHEY and CDR2 SVGAGI come from the germline V gene. This CDR3 is 15 amino acids long.